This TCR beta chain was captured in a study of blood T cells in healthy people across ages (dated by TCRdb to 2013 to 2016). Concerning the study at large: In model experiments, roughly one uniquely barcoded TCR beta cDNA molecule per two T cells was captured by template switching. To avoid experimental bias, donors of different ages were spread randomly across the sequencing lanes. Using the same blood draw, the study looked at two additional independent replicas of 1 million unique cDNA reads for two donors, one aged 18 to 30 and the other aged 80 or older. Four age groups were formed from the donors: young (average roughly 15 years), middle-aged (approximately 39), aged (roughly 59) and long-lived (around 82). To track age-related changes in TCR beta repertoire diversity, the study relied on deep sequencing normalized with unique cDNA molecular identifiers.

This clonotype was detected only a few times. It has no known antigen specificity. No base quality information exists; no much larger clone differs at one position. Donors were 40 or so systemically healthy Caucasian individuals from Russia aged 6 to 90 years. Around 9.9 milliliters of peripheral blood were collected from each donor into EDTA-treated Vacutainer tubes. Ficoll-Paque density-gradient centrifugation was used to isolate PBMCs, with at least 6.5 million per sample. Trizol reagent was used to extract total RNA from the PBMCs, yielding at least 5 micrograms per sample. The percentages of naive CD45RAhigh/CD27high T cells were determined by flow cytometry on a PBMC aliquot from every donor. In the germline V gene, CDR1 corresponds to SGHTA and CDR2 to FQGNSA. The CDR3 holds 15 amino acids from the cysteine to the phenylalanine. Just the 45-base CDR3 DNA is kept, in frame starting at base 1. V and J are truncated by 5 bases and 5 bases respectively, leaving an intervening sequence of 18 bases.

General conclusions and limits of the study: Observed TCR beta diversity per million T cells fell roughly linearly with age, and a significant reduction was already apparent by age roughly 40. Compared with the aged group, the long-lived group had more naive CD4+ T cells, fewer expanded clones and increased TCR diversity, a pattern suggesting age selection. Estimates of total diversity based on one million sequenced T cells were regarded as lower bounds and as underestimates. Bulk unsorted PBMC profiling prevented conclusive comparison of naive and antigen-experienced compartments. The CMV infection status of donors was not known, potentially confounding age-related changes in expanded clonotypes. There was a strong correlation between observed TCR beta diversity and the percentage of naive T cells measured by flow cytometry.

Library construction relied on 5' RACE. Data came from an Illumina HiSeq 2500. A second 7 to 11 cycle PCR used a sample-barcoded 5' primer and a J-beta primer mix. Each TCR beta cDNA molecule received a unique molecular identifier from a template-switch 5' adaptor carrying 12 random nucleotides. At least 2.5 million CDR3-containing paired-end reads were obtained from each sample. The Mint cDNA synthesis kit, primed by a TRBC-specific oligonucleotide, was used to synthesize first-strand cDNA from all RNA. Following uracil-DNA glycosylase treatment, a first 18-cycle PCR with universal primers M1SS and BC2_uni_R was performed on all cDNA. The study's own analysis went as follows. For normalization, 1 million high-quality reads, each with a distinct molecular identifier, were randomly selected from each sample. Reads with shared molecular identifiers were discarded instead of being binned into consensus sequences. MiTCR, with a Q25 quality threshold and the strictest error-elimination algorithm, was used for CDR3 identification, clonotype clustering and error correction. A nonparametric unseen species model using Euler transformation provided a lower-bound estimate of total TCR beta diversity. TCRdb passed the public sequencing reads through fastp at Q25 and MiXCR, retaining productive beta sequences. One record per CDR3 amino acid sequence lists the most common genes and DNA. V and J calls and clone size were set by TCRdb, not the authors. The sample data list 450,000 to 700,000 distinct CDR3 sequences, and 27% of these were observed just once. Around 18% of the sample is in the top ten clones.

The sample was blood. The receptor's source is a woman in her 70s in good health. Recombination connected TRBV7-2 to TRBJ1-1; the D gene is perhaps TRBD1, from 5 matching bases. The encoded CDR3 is CASSPWSRGGTEAFF. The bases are TGTGCCAGCAGCCCGTGGTCGCGCGGGGGGACTGAAGCTTTCTTT.